The 21 T cell receptor beta chains below all came from one sample that was sequenced in a study of human T cells and chemical hapten exposure. Regarding time point: patch test 2, 6 weeks after DPC sensitization. Treatment defined: therapeutic diphenylcyclopropenone sensitization with weekly scalp DPC. Via MiXCR, TCRdb re-called the RACE reads, giving one row per CDR3 protein. The data show approximately 100,000 distinct CDR3 sequences, roughly a tenth seen once. The source material was whole blood, sampled in connection with sensitization to the hapten diphenylcyclopropenone (DPC). The receptor source for this set is a middle-aged woman with alopecia areata. Some clones in this sample may be carry-over from other donors' samples.

This clonotype came up a few times. The CDR3 coding sequence is TGTGCCAGCAGCTTAGGTCAGCGTGGGCAGTTCTTC. Translating it yields CASSLGQRGQFF. The chain combines TRBV7-2 with TRBJ2-1; D gene unclear. The CDR3 runs 12 residues. The V end was cut by 1 base, the J end by 12 bases, with 10 bases between. The V gene's germline CDR1 is SGHTA and CDR2 FQGNSA.

This clonotype was recorded a few times. This sequence joins TRBV29-1 and TRBJ2-5, with D tentatively TRBD1 (5 bases). Trimming cost V 1 base and J 2 bases, with 8 bases left between them. The CDR3 length is 13 residues. Germline CDR1 SQVTM, CDR2 ANQGSEA. The CDR3 nucleotides read TGCAGCGTTGAAGGCGCAGGGCAAGAGACCCAGTACTTC. It is translated as CSVEGAGQETQYF.

This clonotype was recorded at least ten times. The rearrangement uses TRBV18 and TRBJ1-1; D might be TRBD1 (5 bases). Trimming shortened V by 0 bases and J by 1 base, and 9 bases separated the two germline ends. This CDR3 has 15 amino acids. Germline CDR1 reads KGHSH; CDR2 reads LQKENI. The CDR3 loop is CASSPPSGQNTEAFF. In DNA form, the CDR3 reads TGTGCCAGCTCACCACCTTCAGGACAGAACACTGAAGCTTTCTTT.

At least ten counts were recorded for this clonotype. The chain carries TRBV7-8 and TRBJ2-2; D not resolved. The CDR3 covers 14 residues. The V end lost 5 bases, the J end lost 2 bases, and 9 bases lay between the germline ends. Germline V gene data show CDR1 as SGHVS and CDR2 as FQNEAQ. CDR3 amino acids: CASSPTGNTGELFF. The CDR3 DNA sequence: TGTGCCAGCAGCCCCACGGGCAACACCGGGGAGCTGTTTTTT. The whole variable domain, filled in from reference TRBV7-8 and TRBJ2-2, reads GAGVSQSPRYKVAKRGQDVALRCDPISGHVSLFWYQQALGQGPEFLTYFQNEAQLDKSGLPSDRFFAERPEGSVSTLKIQRTQQEDSAVYLCASSPTGNTGELFFGEGSRLTVL.

This clonotype was seen only a few times. The V and J genes are TRBV6-6 and TRBJ1-5, with D unclear. Germline CDR1 and CDR2: MNHNY and SVGAGI (reference sequence). The V and J ends lost 4 bases and 2 bases respectively, with 9 bases between them. This CDR3 comprises 14 residues. The CDR3 loop reads CASSSGMGNQPQHF. In nucleotides, the CDR3 is TGTGCCAGCAGTTCTGGGATGGGCAATCAGCCCCAGCATTTT.

The V gene is TRBV28, the J gene TRBJ1-5; 9 bases line up with TRBD1. This CDR3 is built from 17 residues. Per germline, CDR1 MDHEN and CDR2 SYDVKM. The junction had 11 bases not matched to a gene; V was cut back by 7 bases and J by 1 base. The CDR3 nucleotides read TGTGCCAGCACCGGGACAGGGCATTCTGGGAGCAATCAGCCCCAGCATTTT. Encoded protein: CASTGTGHSGSNQPQHF.

This clonotype appeared a few times. V usage is TRBV6-6 and J usage is TRBJ2-3, with D possibly called TRBD1 or TRBD2 (6 bases each). Trimming stripped 2 bases from V and 8 bases from J, with 14 bases between. This CDR3 has 14 residues. Per the germline V gene, CDR1 is MNHNY and CDR2 is SVGAGI (reference sequence). This CDR3 is CASSYLLRGATQYF. CDR3 coding DNA: TGTGCCAGCAGTTACCTTCTAAGGGGGGCTACGCAGTATTTT.

The sample holds many counts of this clonotype. The chain recombines TRBV27 with TRBJ2-1; unclear D gene. Per germline, CDR1 MNHEY and CDR2 SMNVEV (reference sequence). V was pared by 2 bases and J by 1 base, with 9 bases between. CDR3 length equals 15 residues. This CDR3 reads CASSLIAGSYNEQFF. The CDR3 bases are TGTGCCAGCAGTTTAATTGCCGGGTCCTACAATGAGCAGTTCTTC.

In its sample, this clonotype was seen many times. This sequence joins TRBV7-8 and TRBJ1-4; D is possibly TRBD1 (5 bases). The CDR3 length is 17 residues. Trimming stripped 5 bases from V and 0 bases from J, with 16 bases between. Germline values: CDR1 SGHVS, CDR2 FQNEAQ. The CDR3 DNA reads as TGTGCCAGCAGCCCCCGCGGGGGGGATGCAACTAATGAAAAACTGTTTTTT. It translates to CASSPRGGDATNEKLFF.

This clonotype was observed a few times. The V gene is TRBV6-5, the J gene TRBJ1-2; D may be TRBD1 (5 bases). Trimming stripped 0 bases from V and 8 bases from J, with 13 bases between. The CDR3 has 14 amino acids. Germline lookup yields CDR1 MNHEY and CDR2 SVGAGI. The CDR3 DNA follows: TGTGCCAGCAGTTACTCCCCCGGGACGAAGGGCTACACCTTC. As protein: CASSYSPGTKGYTF.

In DNA form, the CDR3 reads TGCAGCGTTGGGGTAACAGATCAAGAGACCCAGTACTTC. Its translation: CSVGVTDQETQYF. The genes are TRBV29-1 and TRBJ2-5, with D hard to call. Germline CDR1 reads SQVTM; CDR2 reads ANQGSEA. The V and J ends lost 4 bases and 2 bases respectively, with 11 bases between them. CDR3 length: 13 amino acids.

This chain joins TRBV12-3 or TRBV12-4 and TRBJ2-1, with TRBD1 identical over 9 bases. The CDR3 contains 13 residues. V lost 5 bases to trimming and J lost 8 bases; unmatched junction nucleotides: 4. The CDR3 coding sequence is TGTGCCAGCAGTGCCGGGACAGGGTATGAGCAGTTCTTC. As protein: CASSAGTGYEQFF.

This clonotype was recorded many times. V is TRBV7-3 and J is TRBJ1-1; D is unclear. The germline V and J ends were trimmed by 6 bases and 5 bases, with 10 bases remaining between them. Germline CDR1 reads SGHTA; CDR2 reads FQGTGA. This CDR3 has 12 amino acids. The CDR3 nucleotides read TGTGCCAGCAGGTCTGAATCTACTGAAGCTTTCTTT. The encoded protein is CASRSESTEAFF.

This clonotype showed up many times. The rearrangement joins TRBV6-5 to TRBJ1-3, with 7 nucleotides matching TRBD1. Germline loops: CDR1 MNHEY, CDR2 SVGAGI. The CDR3 covers 17 residues. Germline trimming cut 2 bases from V and 3 bases from J; bases unmatched to any gene: 10. The chain's CDR3 is CASSYHKTGIGGNTIYF. The CDR3 nucleotides read TGTGCCAGCAGTTACCATAAGACAGGGATAGGTGGAAACACCATATATTTT.

This clonotype showed up many times. This sequence joins TRBV5-1 and TRBJ2-5; D is ambiguous. With 3 bases removed from V and 1 base from J, the gap between germline ends came to 7 bases. The CDR3 spans 13 residues. CDR1 is SGHRS and CDR2 is YFSETQ in the germline V gene. CDR3 residues: CASSSKPQETQYF. CDR3 coding DNA: TGCGCCAGCAGCTCCAAGCCCCAAGAGACCCAGTACTTC.

In its sample, this clonotype was seen many times. This chain joins TRBV29-1 and TRBJ2-7; D remains unclear. V was pared by 4 bases and J by 7 bases, with 11 bases between. CDR1 and CDR2 from the germline V gene are SQVTM and ANQGSEA. The CDR3 has 11 amino acids. The CDR3 sequence: CSVVSPREQYF. The CDR3 nucleotides are TGCAGCGTTGTTAGCCCTCGGGAGCAGTACTTC.

This clonotype was observed many times. The chain couples TRBV28 to TRBJ2-2; D is undetermined. Germline CDR1 and CDR2: MDHEN and SYDVKM. The CDR3 sequence is 14 residues long. V dropped 3 bases and J dropped 4 bases, with 9 bases sitting between them. The CDR3 reads CASSFPGGTGELFF. The CDR3 nucleotides read TGTGCCAGCAGTTTCCCGGGTGGCACCGGGGAGCTGTTTTTT.

The chain combines TRBV19 with TRBJ2-7; 8 bases are a match to TRBD1. Germline CDR1 is LNHDA and CDR2 is SQIVND (reference sequence). The trim removed 6 bases at V and 0 bases at J, leaving 10 bases unmatched. The CDR3 is 16 amino acids. CDR3 bases: TGTGCCAGTAGAGCCAAGGGACAGGATAGCTCCTACGAGCAGTACTTC. Translated: CASRAKGQDSSYEQYF.

This clonotype was counted a few times. The chain joins TRBV6-6 to TRBJ2-3; 7 bases are shared with TRBD2. J was trimmed by 0 bases and V by 4 bases; bases with no gene match: 4. CDR1 MNHNY and CDR2 SVGAGI come from the germline V gene (reference sequence). The CDR3 totals 15 residues. DNA of the CDR3: TGTGCCAGCAGTTGGGGCGGGGGTAGCACAGATACGCAGTATTTT. Its protein is CASSWGGGSTDTQYF.

This clonotype turned up a few times. A read error may produce the germline difference seen at one junction end. The V gene is TRBV2, the J gene TRBJ2-7; D is uncertain. Germline V CDR1 and CDR2: SNHLY, FYNNEI. This CDR3 contains 13 residues. The CDR3 DNA follows: TGTGCCAGCAATGAAGACTTCCTCTCGGCCCAGTACTTC. It encodes CASNEDFLSAQYF.

This rearrangement joins TRBV7-2 to TRBJ2-7, with 12 positions matching TRBD2. V lost 5 bases and J lost 1; bases outside the gene matches: 6. The CDR3 runs 16 residues. Germline CDR1 reads SGHTA; CDR2 reads FQGNSA. The CDR3 sequence is CASSLRLAGVSYEQYF. The CDR3 nucleotides read TGTGCCAGCAGCCTCAGACTAGCGGGGGTTTCCTACGAGCAGTACTTC.